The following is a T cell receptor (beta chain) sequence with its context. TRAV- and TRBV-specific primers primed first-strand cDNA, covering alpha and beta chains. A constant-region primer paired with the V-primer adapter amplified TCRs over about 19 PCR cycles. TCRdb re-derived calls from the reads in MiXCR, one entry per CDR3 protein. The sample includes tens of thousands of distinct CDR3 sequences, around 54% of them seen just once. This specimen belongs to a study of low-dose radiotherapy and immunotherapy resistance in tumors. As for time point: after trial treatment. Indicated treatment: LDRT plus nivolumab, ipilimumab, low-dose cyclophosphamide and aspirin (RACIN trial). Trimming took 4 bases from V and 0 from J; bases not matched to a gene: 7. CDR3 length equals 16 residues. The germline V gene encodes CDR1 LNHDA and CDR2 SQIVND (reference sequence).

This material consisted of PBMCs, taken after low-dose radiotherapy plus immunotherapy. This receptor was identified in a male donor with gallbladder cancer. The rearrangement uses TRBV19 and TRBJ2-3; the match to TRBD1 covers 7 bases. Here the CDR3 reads CASSKGQPPSTDTQYF. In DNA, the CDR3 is TGTGCCAGTAGTAAGGGACAGCCACCGAGCACAGATACGCAGTATTTT.